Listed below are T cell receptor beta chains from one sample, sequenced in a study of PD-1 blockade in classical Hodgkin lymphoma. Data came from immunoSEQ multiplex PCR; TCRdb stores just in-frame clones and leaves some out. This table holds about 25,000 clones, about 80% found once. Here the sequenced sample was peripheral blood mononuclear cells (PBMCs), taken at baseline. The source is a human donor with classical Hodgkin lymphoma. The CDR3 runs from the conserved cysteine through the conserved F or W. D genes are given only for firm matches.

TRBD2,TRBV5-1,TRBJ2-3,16,CASSQTTSGSTDTQYF,TGCGCCAGCAGCCAAACTACTAGCGGTAGCACAGATACGCAGTATTTT
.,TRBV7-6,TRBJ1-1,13,CASGADLNTEAFF,TGTGCCAGTGGGGCCGACTTGAACACTGAAGCTTTCTTT
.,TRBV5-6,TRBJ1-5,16,CASSSMGQGSNQPQHF,TGTGCCAGCAGCTCAATGGGCCAGGGGAGCAATCAGCCCCAGCATTTT
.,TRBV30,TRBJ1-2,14,CAWSANILNYGYTF,TGTGCCTGGAGTGCCAATATCCTGAACTATGGCTACACCTTC
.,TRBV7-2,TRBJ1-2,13,CASSFDSLNGYTF,TGTGCCAGCAGCTTCGACTCTCTTAATGGCTACACCTTC
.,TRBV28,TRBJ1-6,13,CASSSTANSPLHF,TGTGCCAGCAGTTCAACAGCTAATTCACCCCTCCACTTT
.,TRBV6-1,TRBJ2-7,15,CASSEKRHSPYEQYF,TGTGCCAGCAGTGAAAAGCGGCACTCCCCCTACGAGCAGTACTTC
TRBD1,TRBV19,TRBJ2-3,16,CASSRPADRRKNTQYF,TGTGCCAGTAGTCGGCCGGCGGACAGGCGCAAAAATACGCAGTATTTT
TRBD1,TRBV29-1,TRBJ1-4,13,CSVEGQTNEKLFF,TGCAGCGTTGAGGGACAGACTAATGAAAAACTGTTTTTT
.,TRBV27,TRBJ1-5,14,CASSPRGSNQPQHF,TGTGCCAGCAGTCCCCGCGGTAGCAATCAGCCCCAGCATTTT
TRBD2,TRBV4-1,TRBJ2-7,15,CASSQLAGGPDEQYF,TGCGCCAGCAGCCAACTAGCGGGGGGGCCTGACGAGCAGTACTTC
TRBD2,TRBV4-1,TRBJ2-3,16,CASSQGLAGGFNTQYF,TGCGCCAGCAGCCAAGGACTAGCGGGGGGGTTCAATACGCAGTATTTT
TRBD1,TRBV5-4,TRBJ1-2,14,CASTPTTGNYGYTF,TGTGCCAGCACCCCTACGACAGGGAACTATGGCTACACCTTC
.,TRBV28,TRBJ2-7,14,CASSFYRDSGEQYF,TGTGCCAGCAGTTTCTACAGGGACTCGGGCGAGCAGTACTTC
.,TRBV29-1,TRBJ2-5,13,CSVGRGAQETQYF,TGCAGCGTTGGCCGGGGGGCCCAAGAGACCCAGTACTTC
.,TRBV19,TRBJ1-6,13,CASRGPGDSPLHF,TGTGCCAGTAGAGGACCCGGGGATTCACCCCTCCACTTT
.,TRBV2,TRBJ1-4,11,CASSGTRGLFF,TGTGCCAGCAGTGGGACCCGGGGACTGTTTTTT